One sample yielded the 9 T cell receptor beta chains listed below, sequenced in a study of T cells after yellow fever vaccination. MiXCR, applied by TCRdb to the 5' RACE reads, yields one record per CDR3 protein. The table includes over 65,000 distinct CDR3 sequences, roughly 15% detected once. The starting material was CD8+ T cells not binding an NS4B(214-222) dextramer, sorted from PBMCs, obtained roughly 20 days after the first yellow fever vaccination. These TCRs come from a man younger than 30 who received the YFV17D yellow fever vaccine.

This clonotype was counted at least ten times. The chain employs TRBV29-1 and TRBJ1-4; the D gene is possibly TRBD1 (5 bases). The CDR3 sequence is 16 residues long. The germline CDR1 and CDR2 sequences are SQVTM and ANQGSEA. The V end was cut by 3 bases, the J end by 10 bases, with 24 bases between. In DNA, the CDR3 is TGCAGCGTTGAGGGGTACACCGGGGCGTCCGTAAGAAAACTGTTTTTT. It translates to CSVEGYTGASVRKLFF.

This clonotype was detected a few times. The chain uses TRBV29-1 and TRBJ2-5; 9 positions match TRBD2. From germline, CDR1 is SQVTM and CDR2 ANQGSEA. The length of the CDR3 is 14 residues. With V trimmed by 6 bases and J by 2 bases, 7 bases remained unmatched. The CDR3 region has the DNA TGCAGCGTGCAACCGGGACTAGCTCAAGAGACCCAGTACTTC. Its protein product is CSVQPGLAQETQYF.

The chain has TRBV27 and TRBJ2-7, with D possibly being TRBD1 (6 bases). Germline V gives CDR1 MNHEY, CDR2 SMNVEV (reference sequence). Trimming took off 3 bases at V and 3 bases at J, with 12 bases between the two ends. The CDR3 consists of 14 residues. Written as DNA, the CDR3 is TGTGCCAGCAGTTTCGCCAGGGGCCGCTACGAGCAGTACTTC. This gives the protein CASSFARGRYEQYF.

The CDR3 sequence: CSASSNQIEAFF. The CDR3 DNA is TGCAGTGCTAGTTCGAATCAGATCGAAGCTTTCTTT. The genes are TRBV20-1 and TRBJ1-1; D is ambiguous. V dropped 3 bases and J dropped 8 bases, with 13 bases sitting between them. This CDR3 is 12 amino acids long. Germline values: CDR1 DFQATT, CDR2 SNEGSKA (reference sequence).

The CDR3 DNA follows: TGCAGTGCTAGGTGGGGGGATAATTCACCCCTCCACTTT. Residues: CSARWGDNSPLHF. The rearrangement joins TRBV20-1 to TRBJ1-6, with TRBD1 as a possible D gene (5 bases). The V gene lost 3 bases and the J gene lost 5 bases, with 8 bases spanning the gap. The CDR3 length is 13 residues. Per the germline V gene, CDR1 is DFQATT and CDR2 is SNEGSKA (reference sequence).

This clonotype occurred a few times. The rearrangement uses TRBV29-1 and TRBJ1-2; no definite D call. The CDR3 totals 14 residues. Per germline, CDR1 SQVTM and CDR2 ANQGSEA. Trimming left V 0 bases short and J 2 bases short, with 10 bases between. Here the CDR3 reads CSVEESGPNYGYTF. CDR3 nucleotides: TGCAGCGTTGAAGAGTCCGGGCCGAACTATGGCTACACCTTC.

There are a few counts of this clonotype. The DNA of the CDR3 is TGTGCCAGCAGCCATAGGGGGCTCTACAATGAGCAGTTCTTC. Translating gives CASSHRGLYNEQFF. This chain uses TRBV5-6 with TRBJ2-1, with 7 positions matching TRBD1. V lost 4 bases and J lost 3; bases outside the gene matches: 4. This CDR3 is built from 14 residues. Germline V gene lookup returns CDR1 SGHDT and CDR2 YYEEEE.

The chain has TRBV7-3 and TRBJ2-3; TRBD2 is a possible D gene (6 bases). V was shortened by 2 bases and J by 0 bases, with 9 bases between the two germline ends. The CDR3 totals 15 residues. In germline, CDR1 is SGHTA, CDR2 FQGTGA. CDR3 sequence (DNA): TGTGCCAGCAGCTTAGCCCTAGCGAGCACAGATACGCAGTATTTT. Its translation is CASSLALASTDTQYF.

The sample holds a few counts of this clonotype. This chain links TRBV12-5 with TRBJ2-2, with D unclear. The CDR3 is 16 residues long. The V gene's germline CDR1 is LGHNT and CDR2 FRNRAP. The V end was cut by 0 bases, the J end by 5 bases, with 13 bases between. The chain's CDR3 is CASGLVLYSSTGELFF. Written as DNA, the CDR3 is TGTGCTAGTGGTTTGGTACTTTACAGTAGTACCGGGGAGCTGTTTTTT. The full variable domain, rest sourced from reference TRBV12-5 and TRBJ2-2, is DARVTQTPRHKVTEMGQEVTMRCQPILGHNTVFWYRQTMMQGLELLAYFRNRAPLDDSGMPKDRFSAEMPDATLATLKIQPSEPRDSAVYFCASGLVLYSSTGELFFGEGSRLTVL.